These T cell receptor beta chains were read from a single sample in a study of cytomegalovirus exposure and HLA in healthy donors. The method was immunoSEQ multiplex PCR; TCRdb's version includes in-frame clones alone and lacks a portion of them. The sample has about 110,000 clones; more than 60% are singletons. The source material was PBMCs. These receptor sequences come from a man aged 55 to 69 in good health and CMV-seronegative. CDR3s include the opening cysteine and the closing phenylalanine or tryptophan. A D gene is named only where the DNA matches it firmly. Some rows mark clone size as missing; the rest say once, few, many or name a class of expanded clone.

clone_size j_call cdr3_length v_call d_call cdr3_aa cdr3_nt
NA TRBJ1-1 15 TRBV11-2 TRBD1 CASSQGAGKDTEAFF TGTGCCAGCAGCCAGGGGGCAGGGAAGGACACTGAAGCTTTCTTT
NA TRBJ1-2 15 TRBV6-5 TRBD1 CASSYSIQGANGYTF TGTGCCAGCAGTTACTCTATCCAGGGGGCTAATGGCTACACCTTC
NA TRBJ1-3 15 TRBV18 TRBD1 CASSPGQVPGNTIYF TGTGCCAGCTCACCAGGACAGGTCCCTGGAAACACCATATATTTT
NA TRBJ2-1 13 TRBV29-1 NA CSLDRYNYNEQFF TGCAGCCTCGACAGATACAATTACAATGAGCAGTTCTTC
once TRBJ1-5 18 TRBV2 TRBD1 CASSEEGTGAYSNQPQHF TGTGCCAGCAGTGAAGAAGGGACAGGGGCGTATAGCAATCAGCCCCAGCATTTT
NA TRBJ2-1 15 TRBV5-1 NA CASSLTGSSYNEQFF TGCGCCAGCAGCTTGACAGGGAGCTCCTACAATGAGCAGTTCTTC
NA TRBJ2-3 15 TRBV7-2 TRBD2 CASSLGGGGTDTQYF TGTGCCAGCAGCTTAGGGGGGGGAGGTACAGATACGCAGTATTTT
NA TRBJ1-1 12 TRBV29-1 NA CSGGSMNTEAFF TGCAGCGGAGGTAGTATGAACACTGAAGCTTTCTTT
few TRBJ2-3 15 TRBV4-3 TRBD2 CASSQGNSGVDTQYF TGCGCCAGCAGCCAGGGTAATAGCGGGGTTGATACGCAGTATTTT
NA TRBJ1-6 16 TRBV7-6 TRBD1 CASSWGTGASDSPLHF TGTGCCAGCAGCTGGGGGACAGGGGCCTCTGATTCACCCCTCCACTTT
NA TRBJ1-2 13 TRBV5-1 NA CASSSGHLYGYTF TGCGCCAGCAGCTCCGGACACCTCTATGGCTACACCTTC
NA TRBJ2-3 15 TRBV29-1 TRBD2 CSVGKSGGAIDTQYF TGCAGCGTTGGGAAAAGCGGGGGGGCTATAGATACGCAGTATTTT
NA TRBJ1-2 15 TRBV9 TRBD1 CASRKPGQGHYGYTF TGTGCCAGCAGAAAGCCGGGACAGGGACACTATGGCTACACCTTC
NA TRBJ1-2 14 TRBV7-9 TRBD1 CASSLQRGGDGYTF TGTGCCAGCAGCCTTCAACGAGGGGGCGATGGCTACACCTTC
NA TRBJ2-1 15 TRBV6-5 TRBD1 CASSYSRQGGNEQFF TGTGCCAGCAGTTACTCACGACAGGGGGGCAATGAGCAGTTCTTC
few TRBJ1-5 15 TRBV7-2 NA CASSLRQGSNQPQHF TGTGCCAGCAGCTTAAGGCAGGGTAGCAATCAGCCCCAGCATTTT
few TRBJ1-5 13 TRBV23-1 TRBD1 CASSYRGDQPQHF TGCGCCAGCAGTTACAGGGGTGATCAGCCCCAGCATTTT
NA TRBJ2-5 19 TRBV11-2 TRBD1 CASSLVSGPGQGVRETQYF TGTGCCAGCAGCTTAGTAAGCGGACCGGGACAGGGGGTTCGCGAGACCCAGTACTTC
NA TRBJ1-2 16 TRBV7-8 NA CASSFGGGTANYGYTF TGTGCCAGCAGTTTCGGGGGGGGAACAGCTAACTATGGCTACACCTTC
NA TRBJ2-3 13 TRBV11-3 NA CASSPGPRDTQYF TGTGCCAGCAGCCCCGGCCCCAGGGATACGCAGTATTTT
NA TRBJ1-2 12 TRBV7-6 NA CASSDRGYGYTF TGTGCCAGCAGCGATAGGGGATATGGCTACACCTTC
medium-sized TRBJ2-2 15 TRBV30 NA CAWSVANRDAGELFF TGTGCCTGGAGTGTCGCCAACAGGGACGCCGGGGAGCTGTTTTTT
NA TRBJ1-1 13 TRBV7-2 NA CASSSELNTEAFF TGTGCCAGCAGCTCCGAGTTGAACACTGAAGCTTTCTTT
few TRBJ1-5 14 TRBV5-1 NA CASSQGGRNQPQHF TGCGCCAGCAGTCAAGGGGGACGCAATCAGCCCCAGCATTTT
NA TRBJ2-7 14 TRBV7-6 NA CASSLAQAPSEQYF TGTGCCAGCAGCTTAGCGCAGGCCCCGAGCGAGCAGTACTTC
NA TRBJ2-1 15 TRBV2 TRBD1 CASSKYPGQGTEQFF TGTGCCAGCAGTAAATACCCGGGACAGGGCACTGAGCAGTTCTTC
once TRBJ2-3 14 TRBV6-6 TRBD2 CATQTSGGAYTQYF TGTGCCACCCAGACTAGCGGGGGGGCGTATACGCAGTATTTT
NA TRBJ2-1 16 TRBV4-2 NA CASSQEATNTYNEQFF TGTGCCAGCAGCCAAGAAGCGACCAACACCTACAATGAGCAGTTCTTC
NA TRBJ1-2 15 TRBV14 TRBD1 CASSRSTGAGYGYTF TGTGCCAGCAGCCGATCGACAGGGGCGGGCTATGGCTACACCTTC
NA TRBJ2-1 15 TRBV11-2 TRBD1 CASSLEPTGGNEQFF TGTGCCAGCAGCTTAGAACCGACAGGGGGCAATGAGCAGTTCTTC
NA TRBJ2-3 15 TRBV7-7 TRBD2 CASSFAGGPEDTQYF TGTGCCAGCAGCTTTGCGGGGGGGCCTGAAGATACGCAGTATTTT